This entry features one T cell receptor (beta chain) sequence. Original methodology: Amplification of reference gene primers was used by the study to estimate nucleated cell counts. Assay: immunoSEQ multiplex PCR; the TCRdb copy retains only in-frame clones and omits some. The DNA was the basis for D and trimming; V, J and clone size are from that table. The sample carries approximately 100,000 clones, 81% recorded once. CDR3 size: 14 residues. V lost 11 bases, J lost 3 bases, and 10 bases stayed unmatched. From germline, CDR1 is MDHEN and CDR2 SYDVKM. The data derive from a study of blood T cell repertoires in COVID-19. The wider study: Samples of COVID-19 (acute and convalescent) were obtained from the United States, Italy and Spain.

Specimen: peripheral blood. V is TRBV28 and J is TRBJ1-5, with 7 bases lining up with TRBD1. The source is a human donor in a cohort sampled during active COVID-19. The CDR3 loop reads CAAATGRNNQPQHF. In DNA form, the CDR3 reads TGTGCCGCAGCGACAGGGCGGAACAATCAGCCCCAGCATTTT.